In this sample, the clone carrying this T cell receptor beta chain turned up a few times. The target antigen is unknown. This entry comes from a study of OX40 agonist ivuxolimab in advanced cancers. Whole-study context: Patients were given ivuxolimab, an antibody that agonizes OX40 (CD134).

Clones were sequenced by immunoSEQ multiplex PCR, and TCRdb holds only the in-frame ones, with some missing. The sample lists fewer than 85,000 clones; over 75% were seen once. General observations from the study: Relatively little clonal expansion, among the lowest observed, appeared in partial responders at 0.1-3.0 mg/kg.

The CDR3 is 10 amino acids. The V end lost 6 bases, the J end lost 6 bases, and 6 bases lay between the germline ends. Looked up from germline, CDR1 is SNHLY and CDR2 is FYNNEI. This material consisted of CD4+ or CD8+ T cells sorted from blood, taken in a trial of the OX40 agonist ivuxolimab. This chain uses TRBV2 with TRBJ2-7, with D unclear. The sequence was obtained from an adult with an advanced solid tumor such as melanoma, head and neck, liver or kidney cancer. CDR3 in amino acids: CASRLGEQYF. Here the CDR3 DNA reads TGTGCCAGCAGATTGGGCGAGCAGTACTTC.